This TCR beta chain emerged from a study of vaccination effects on CD4 cells after COVID-19. The CDR3 covers 12 residues. The V end was cut by 4 bases, the J end by 7 bases, with 10 bases between. The germline V gene encodes CDR1 LGHDT and CDR2 YNNKEL (reference sequence). Following 10 days of culture, CD4+ T cells were isolated. SARS-CoV-2 infected the person between March and December 2020, as confirmed by PCR. Half-medium changes using IL-2 medium occurred on days 3 and 7. Here immunoSEQ multiplex PCR was the method, and the copy in TCRdb shows in-frame clones only, minus some. This sample has 50,000 to 70,000 clones; 65% to 75% occur once, and the top ten carry approximately 24%. On this clone itself: Its cognate antigen is unknown.

The TCR was taken from a human donor who had a prior SARS-CoV-2 infection. V is TRBV3-1 (or the pseudogene TRBV3-2) and J is TRBJ1-2; no firm D call. The sequences come from CD4+ T cells from PBMCs cultured without peptide, collected before COVID-19 vaccination. CDR3 amino acids: CASSLNGGGYTF. The CDR3 coding sequence is TGTGCCAGCAGCCTAAACGGTGGTGGCTACACCTTC.